The T cell receptor beta chain under discussion was sequenced for a study of T-cell memory formation after mild COVID-19. Across the whole study: TCR clusters largely stayed donor specific. Study observations and caveats: Shrinking CD4+ clones resided mostly in CM and EM, and CD8+ ones in EMRA. Prior to infection, memory already included some responding clones, suggesting cross-reactive memory joined.

Details on this clonotype: Its cognate antigen is unknown.

With constant-segment primers, 5'RACE yielded cDNA libraries of TCR alpha and TCR beta that carried sample barcodes and UMIs. TCRdb analysed the 5' RACE reads with MiXCR anew, one entry per CDR3 protein. This sample carries about 360,000 distinct CDR3 sequences, approximately 13% of them seen once, and the ten largest clones take around 21%. The TCR was taken from a man aged 18 to 30 who had mild COVID-19 (a few samples of this study predate the infection). Cell type and time point are not known. Input material: PBMCs or a T cell subset sorted from them (not recorded which).

In DNA, the CDR3 is TGTGCCAGCTCACCACGGGACAGCTACAATGAGCAGTTCTTC. The encoded protein is CASSPRDSYNEQFF. The chain uses TRBV18 and TRBJ2-1, with 7 bases fitting TRBD1. V shed 1 base, J shed 3 bases, and the junction held 0 bases outside the gene matches. This CDR3 spans 14 amino acids. Per the germline V gene, CDR1 is KGHSH and CDR2 is LQKENI.